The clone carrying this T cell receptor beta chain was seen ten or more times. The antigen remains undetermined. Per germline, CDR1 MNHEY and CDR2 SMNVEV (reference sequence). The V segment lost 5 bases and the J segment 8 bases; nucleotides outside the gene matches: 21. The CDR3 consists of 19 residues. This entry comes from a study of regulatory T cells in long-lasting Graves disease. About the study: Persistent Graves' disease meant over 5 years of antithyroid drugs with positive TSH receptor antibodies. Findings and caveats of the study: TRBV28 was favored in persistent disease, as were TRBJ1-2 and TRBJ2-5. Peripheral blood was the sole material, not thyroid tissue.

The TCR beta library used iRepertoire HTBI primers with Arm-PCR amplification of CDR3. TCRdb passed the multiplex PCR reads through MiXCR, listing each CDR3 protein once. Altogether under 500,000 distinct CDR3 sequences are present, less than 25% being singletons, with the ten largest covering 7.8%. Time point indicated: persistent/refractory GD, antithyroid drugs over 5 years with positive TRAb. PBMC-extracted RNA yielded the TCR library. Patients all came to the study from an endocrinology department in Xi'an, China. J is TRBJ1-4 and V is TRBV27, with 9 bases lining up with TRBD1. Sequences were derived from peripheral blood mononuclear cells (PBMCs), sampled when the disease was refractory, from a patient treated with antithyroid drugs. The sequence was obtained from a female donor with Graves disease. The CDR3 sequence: CASSATPTGTGRFREKLFF. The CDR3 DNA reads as TGTGCCAGCAGTGCAACTCCGACCGGGACAGGGCGTTTTAGGGAAAAACTGTTTTTT. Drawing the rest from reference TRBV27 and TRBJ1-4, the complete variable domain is EAQVTQNPRYLITVTGKKLTVTCSQNMNHEYMSWYRQDPGLGLRQIYYSMNVEVTDKGDVPEGYKVSRKEKRNFPLILESPSPNQTSLYFCASSATPTGTGRFREKLFFGSGTQLSVL.